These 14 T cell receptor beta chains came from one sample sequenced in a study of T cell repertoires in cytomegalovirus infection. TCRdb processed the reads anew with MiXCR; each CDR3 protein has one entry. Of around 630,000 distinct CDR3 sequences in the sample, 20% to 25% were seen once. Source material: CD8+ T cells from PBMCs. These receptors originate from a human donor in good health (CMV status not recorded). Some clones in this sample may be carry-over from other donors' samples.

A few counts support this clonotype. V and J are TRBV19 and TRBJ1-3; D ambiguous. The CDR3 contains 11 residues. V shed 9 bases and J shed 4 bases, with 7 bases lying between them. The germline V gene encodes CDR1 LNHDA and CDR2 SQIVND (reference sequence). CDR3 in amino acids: CASKRGNTIYF. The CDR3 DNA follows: TGTGCCAGCAAGAGGGGAAACACCATATATTTT.

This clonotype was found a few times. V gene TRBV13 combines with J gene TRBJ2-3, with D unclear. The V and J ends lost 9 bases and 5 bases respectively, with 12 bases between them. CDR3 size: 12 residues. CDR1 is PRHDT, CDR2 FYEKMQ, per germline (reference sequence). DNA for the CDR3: TGTGCCAGTAGCATCGTTCGAGATACGCAGTATTTT. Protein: CASSIVRDTQYF.

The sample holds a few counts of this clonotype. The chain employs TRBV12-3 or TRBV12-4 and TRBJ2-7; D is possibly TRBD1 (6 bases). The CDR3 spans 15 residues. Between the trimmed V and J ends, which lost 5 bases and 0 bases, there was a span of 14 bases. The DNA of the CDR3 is TGTGCCAGCAGTGACCGGGACACCATCTCCTACGAGCAGTACTTC. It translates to CASSDRDTISYEQYF.

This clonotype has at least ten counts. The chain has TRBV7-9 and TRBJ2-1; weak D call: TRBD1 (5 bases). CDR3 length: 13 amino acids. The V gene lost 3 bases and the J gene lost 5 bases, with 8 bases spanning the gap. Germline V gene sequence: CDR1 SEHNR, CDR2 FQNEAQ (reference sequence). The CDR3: CASSFDSDNEQFF. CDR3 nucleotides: TGTGCCAGCAGCTTCGACAGTGACAATGAGCAGTTCTTC. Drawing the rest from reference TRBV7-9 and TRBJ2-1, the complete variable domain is DTGVSQNPRHKITKRGQNVTFRCDPISEHNRLYWYRQTLGQGPEFLTYFQNEAQLEKSRLLSDRFSAERPKGSFSTLEIQRTEQGDSAMYLCASSFDSDNEQFFGPGTRLTVL.

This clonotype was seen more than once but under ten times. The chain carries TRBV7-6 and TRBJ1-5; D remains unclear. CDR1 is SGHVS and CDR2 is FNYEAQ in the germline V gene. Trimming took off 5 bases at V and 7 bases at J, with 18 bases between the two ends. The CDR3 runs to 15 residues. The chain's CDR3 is CASSPFSGIGQPQHF. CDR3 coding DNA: TGTGCCAGCAGCCCGTTCAGCGGGATTGGACAGCCCCAGCATTTT.

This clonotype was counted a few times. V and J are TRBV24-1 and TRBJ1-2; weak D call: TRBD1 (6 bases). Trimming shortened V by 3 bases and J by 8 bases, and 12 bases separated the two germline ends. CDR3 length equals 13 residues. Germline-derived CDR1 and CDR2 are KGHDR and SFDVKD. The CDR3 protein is CATSDADSTGYTF. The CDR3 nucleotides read TGTGCCACCAGTGATGCGGACAGTACGGGCTACACCTTC.

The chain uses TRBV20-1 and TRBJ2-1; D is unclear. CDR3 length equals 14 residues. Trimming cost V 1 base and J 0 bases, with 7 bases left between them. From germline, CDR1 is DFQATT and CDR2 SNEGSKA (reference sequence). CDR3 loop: CSARGEDSYNEQFF. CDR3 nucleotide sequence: TGCAGTGCTAGAGGAGAGGACTCCTACAATGAGCAGTTCTTC.

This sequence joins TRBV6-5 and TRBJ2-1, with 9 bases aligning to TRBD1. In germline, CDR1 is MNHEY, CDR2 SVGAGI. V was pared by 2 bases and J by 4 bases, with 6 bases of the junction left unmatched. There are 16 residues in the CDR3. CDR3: CASSYQTGTGYNEQFF. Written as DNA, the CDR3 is TGTGCCAGCAGTTACCAAACCGGGACAGGGTACAATGAGCAGTTCTTC.

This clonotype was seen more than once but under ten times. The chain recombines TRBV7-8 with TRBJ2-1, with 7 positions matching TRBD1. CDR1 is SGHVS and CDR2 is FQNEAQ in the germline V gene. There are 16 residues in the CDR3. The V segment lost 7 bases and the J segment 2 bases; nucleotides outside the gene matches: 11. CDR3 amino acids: CASTRRVGTAYNEQFF. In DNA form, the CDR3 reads TGTGCCAGCACCCGACGGGTGGGGACAGCCTACAATGAGCAGTTCTTC.

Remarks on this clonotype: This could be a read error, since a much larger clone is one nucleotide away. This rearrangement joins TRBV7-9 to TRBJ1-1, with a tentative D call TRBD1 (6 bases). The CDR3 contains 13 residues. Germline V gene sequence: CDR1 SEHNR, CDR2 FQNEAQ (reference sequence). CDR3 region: CTSSSGENTEAFF. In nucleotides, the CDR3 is TGTACCAGCAGCTCAGGGGAGAACACTGAAGCTTTCTTT.

CDR3 amino acids: CASSPPTGPTNEKLFF. The CDR3 DNA reads TGTGCCAGCAGTCCTCCGACAGGACCAACTAATGAAAAACTGTTTTTT. The V call is TRBV12-3 or TRBV12-4, the J call TRBJ1-4, with D maybe TRBD1 (6 bases). Trimming removed 5 bases from V and 0 bases from J, with 13 bases in between. CDR3 size: 16 residues.

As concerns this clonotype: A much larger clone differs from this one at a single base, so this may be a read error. CDR3 nucleotides: TGTGCCAGCAACACGCCTCTAGCGGGGCCATACAATGAGCAGTTCTTC. Translation gives CASNTPLAGPYNEQFF. The rearrangement uses TRBV7-8 and TRBJ2-1; 9 nucleotides line up with TRBD2. Germline-derived CDR1 and CDR2 are SGHVS and FQNEAQ. The CDR3 is 16 residues long. V shed 7 bases and J 4 bases; nucleotides not matched to a gene: 11.

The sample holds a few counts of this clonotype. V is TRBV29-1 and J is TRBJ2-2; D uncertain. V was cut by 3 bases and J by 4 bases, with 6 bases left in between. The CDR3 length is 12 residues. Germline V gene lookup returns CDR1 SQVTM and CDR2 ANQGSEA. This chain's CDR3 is CSVEGSTGELFF. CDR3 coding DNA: TGCAGCGTTGAGGGGTCCACCGGGGAGCTGTTTTTT.

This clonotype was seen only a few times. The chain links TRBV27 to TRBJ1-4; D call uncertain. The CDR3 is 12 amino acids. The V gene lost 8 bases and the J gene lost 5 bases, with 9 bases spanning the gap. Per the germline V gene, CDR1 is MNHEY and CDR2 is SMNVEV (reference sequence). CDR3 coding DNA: TGTGCCAGCTCCAGGCCCAATGAAAAACTGTTTTTT. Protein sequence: CASSRPNEKLFF.